The 22 T cell receptor beta chains below were found in one sample sequenced in a study of T cell changes during pregnancy in multiple sclerosis. Assay: immunoSEQ multiplex PCR; the TCRdb copy retains only in-frame clones and omits some. Altogether tens of thousands of clones are present, about 90% being singletons, with the ten largest covering around 0.5%. The sample here was CD4+ T cells from peripheral blood mononuclear cells, taken in the second trimester of pregnancy. All receptors come from a female donor with multiple sclerosis, enrolled in a pregnancy study.

V gene TRBV7-9 combines with J gene TRBJ1-3, with D unclear. Germline V CDR1 and CDR2: SEHNR, FQNEAQ (reference sequence). Trimming left V 2 bases short and J 9 bases short, with 14 bases between. This CDR3 is 14 amino acids long. The CDR3 DNA reads as TGTGCCAGCAGCTTACACAGTTTGTACGCCACCATATATTTT. Residues: CASSLHSLYATIYF.

The V and J genes are TRBV10-3 and TRBJ2-1; a weak D match, TRBD2 (6 bases). Germline-derived CDR1 and CDR2 are ENHRY and SYGVKD. Trimming shortened V by 2 bases and J by 12 bases, and 8 bases separated the two germline ends. The length of the CDR3 is 11 residues. CDR3 nucleotides: TGTGCCATCAGTGAGATAGCGGTGCAGTTCTTC. Residues: CAISEIAVQFF.

The V call is TRBV2, the J call TRBJ1-5; 7 bases fit TRBD1. The CDR3 consists of 14 residues. Germline V gives CDR1 SNHLY, CDR2 FYNNEI. The J segment lost 6 bases and the V segment lost 7 bases, leaving 9 bases of the junction unmatched. CDR3 coding DNA: TGTGCCAGCAAGGTCGACAGGGCGGTTCAGCCCCAGCATTTT. This gives the protein CASKVDRAVQPQHF.

This chain links TRBV2 with TRBJ2-5, with D possibly TRBD2 on 6 matching bases. CDR3 size: 16 residues. CDR1 and CDR2 from the germline V gene are SNHLY and FYNNEI. V was cut by 7 bases and J by 1 base, with 19 bases left in between. In nucleotides, the CDR3 is TGTGCCAGCAACAAAAAGGGGACTGTACCCCAAGAGACCCAGTACTTC. This codes for CASNKKGTVPQETQYF.

The chain has TRBV28 and TRBJ2-5, with D uncertain. Per the germline V gene, CDR1 is MDHEN and CDR2 is SYDVKM. The CDR3 is 11 residues long. V was cut by 7 bases and J by 4 bases, with 7 bases left in between. The CDR3 protein is CASNGLETQYF. CDR3 in DNA: TGTGCCAGCAACGGTTTAGAGACCCAGTACTTC.

In its sample, this clone was seen many times. The V call is TRBV6-6, the J call TRBJ1-2; 12 bases are shared with TRBD1. V shed 6 bases, J shed 4 bases, and the junction held 3 bases outside the gene matches. CDR1 and CDR2 (germline): MNHNY, SVGAGI (reference sequence). The CDR3 sequence is 14 residues long. CDR3 bases: TGTGCCAGCAGCCTGGGACAGGGGGCCTATGGCTACACCTTC. This sequence encodes CASSLGQGAYGYTF.

The rearrangement uses TRBV6-5 and TRBJ2-1, with 8 bases lining up with TRBD1. Germline loops: CDR1 MNHEY, CDR2 SVGAGI. The CDR3 runs to 14 residues. V was clipped by 7 bases and J by 7 bases; unmatched bases: 9. The CDR3 region has the DNA TGTGCCAGCACCCTCGGACAGGGAAAGAATGAGCAGTTCTTC. Translating it yields CASTLGQGKNEQFF.

This chain uses TRBV2 with TRBJ2-7, with 7 positions matching TRBD1. V lost 5 bases to trimming and J lost 4 bases; unmatched junction nucleotides: 8. The CDR3 contains 14 residues. The V gene's germline CDR1 is SNHLY and CDR2 FYNNEI. CDR3: CASSIKGTAYEQYF. CDR3 nucleotides: TGTGCCAGCAGTATAAAAGGGACAGCTTACGAGCAGTACTTC. The complete variable domain, with remaining parts taken from reference TRBV2 and TRBJ2-7, reads EPEVTQTPSHQVTQMGQEVILRCVPISNHLYFYWYRQILGQKVEFLVSFYNNEISEKSEIFDDQFSVERPDGSNFTLKIRSTKLEDSAMYFCASSIKGTAYEQYFGPGTRLTVT.

V is TRBV11-2 and J is TRBJ2-7, with TRBD1 matching 9 bases. CDR1 and CDR2 from the germline V gene are SGHAT and FQNNGV. The CDR3 contains 16 residues. After removal of 3 bases from V and 1 base from J, the junction contained 7 bases not matched to a gene. CDR3 sequence: CASSFPGTGRSYEQYF. The CDR3 nucleotides read TGTGCCAGCAGCTTCCCTGGGACAGGGCGTTCCTACGAGCAGTACTTC.

The V call is TRBV23-1, the J call TRBJ1-3; D call uncertain. TRBV23-1 is flagged as an ORF with uncertain function. V was cut by 2 bases and J by 9 bases, with 20 bases left in between. The CDR3 runs 16 residues. CDR3 amino acids: CASSQDRSARRGTIYF. The DNA for the CDR3 is TGCGCCAGCAGTCAAGACCGTTCCGCACGCCGGGGCACCATATATTTT.

The rearrangement joins TRBV6-5 to TRBJ1-1; possible D gene TRBD1, 6 bases. The CDR3 has 14 residues. CDR1 is MNHEY, CDR2 SVGAGI, per germline. The V end was cut by 6 bases, the J end by 6 bases, with 17 bases between. DNA for the CDR3: TGTGCCAGCAGGGAAAGTCAGGGGATATCTGAAGCTTTCTTT. Amino acids: CASRESQGISEAFF.

With regard to this clone: A much larger clone sits a single nucleotide away, making a read error possible. This chain links TRBV7-2 with TRBJ1-1; D not resolved. Per germline, CDR1 SGHTA and CDR2 FQGNSA. The length of the CDR3 is 13 residues. Trimming took 1 base from V and 1 from J, leaving 4 bases between them. CDR3 bases: TGTGCCAGCAGCTTAGGGAGGAACACTGAAGCTTTCTTT. Protein: CASSLGRNTEAFF. Using reference TRBV7-2 and TRBJ1-1 for the parts outside the CDR3, the full variable domain is GAGVSQSPSNKVTEKGKDVELRCDPISGHTALYWYRQSLGQGLEFLIYFQGNSAPDKSGLPSDRFSAERTGGSVSTLTIQRTQQEDSAVYLCASSLGRNTEAFFGQGTRLTVV.

The chain has TRBV5-8 and TRBJ2-1; TRBD2 matches at 8 bases. Germline values: CDR1 SGHTS, CDR2 YDEGEE. This CDR3 spans 17 amino acids. The trim removed 1 base at V and 0 bases at J, leaving 6 bases unmatched. CDR3 in DNA: TGTGCCAGCAGCTTGCTTGATCGGGGGGGCTCCTACAATGAGCAGTTCTTC. Encoded protein: CASSLLDRGGSYNEQFF.

This chain connects TRBV7-9 to TRBJ2-4; 7 nucleotides line up with TRBD1. Germline loops: CDR1 SEHNR, CDR2 FQNEAQ (reference sequence). The CDR3 has 14 residues. The trim removed 5 bases at V and 4 bases at J, leaving 5 bases unmatched. The DNA of the CDR3 is TGTGCCAGCAGCCACCGGGACAGTAAAAACATTCAGTACTTC. It encodes CASSHRDSKNIQYF.

The rearrangement links TRBV7-3 to TRBJ2-2, with 8 nucleotides matching TRBD1. Germline V gene lookup returns CDR1 SGHTA and CDR2 FQGTGA. CDR3 size: 17 residues. The V segment lost 4 bases and the J segment 0 bases; nucleotides outside the gene matches: 7. CDR3: CASSSTPDRANTGELFF. The CDR3 DNA reads TGTGCCAGCAGCTCCACCCCGGACAGGGCGAACACCGGGGAGCTGTTTTTT. Based on the CDR3 plus reference TRBV7-3 and TRBJ2-2, the full variable domain is GAGVSQTPSNKVTEKGKYVELRCDPISGHTALYWYRQSLGQGPEFLIYFQGTGAADDSGLPNDRFFAVRPEGSVSTLKIQRTERGDSAVYLCASSSTPDRANTGELFFGEGSRLTVL.

This chain links TRBV6-6 with TRBJ1-1; D gene uncertain. The CDR3 runs 16 residues. Germline V gene data show CDR1 as MNHNY and CDR2 as SVGAGI (reference sequence). With 2 bases removed from V and 6 bases from J, the gap between germline ends came to 19 bases. CDR3 sequence reads: CASSYGQSFSLAEAFF. In DNA, the CDR3 is TGTGCCAGCAGTTACGGGCAGTCCTTCTCGCTGGCTGAAGCTTTCTTT.

The J gene is TRBJ2-5, the V gene TRBV11-2, with TRBD1 identical over 8 bases. Germline loops: CDR1 SGHAT, CDR2 FQNNGV. The CDR3 has 13 amino acids. Unmatched junction bases numbered 4, after V lost 6 bases and J lost 4 bases. The CDR3 here is CASRKGQVETQYF. The CDR3 DNA reads as TGTGCCAGCAGGAAGGGACAGGTAGAGACCCAGTACTTC.

This chain uses TRBV5-1 with TRBJ2-5, with 7 bases aligning to TRBD1. Unmatched junction bases numbered 4, after V lost 4 bases and J lost 1 base. Germline V gene data show CDR1 as SGHRS and CDR2 as YFSETQ. This CDR3 spans 14 amino acids. The CDR3 here is CASSPGTVQETQYF. Written as DNA, the CDR3 is TGCGCCAGCAGCCCCGGGACAGTCCAAGAGACCCAGTACTTC.

The V and J genes are TRBV28 and TRBJ2-5; 10 nucleotides align to TRBD2. V lost 5 bases and J lost 2; bases outside the gene matches: 5. The length of the CDR3 is 15 residues. Germline-derived CDR1 and CDR2 are MDHEN and SYDVKM. The CDR3 is CASSHGLAAQETQYF. The CDR3 coding sequence is TGTGCCAGCAGTCACGGACTAGCGGCACAAGAGACCCAGTACTTC.

This sequence joins TRBV2 and TRBJ1-2; a possible D gene is TRBD1 (6 bases). The CDR3 sequence is 15 residues long. The germline gives CDR1 SNHLY, CDR2 FYNNEI. V lost 6 bases to trimming and J lost 1 base, with 15 bases between them. The CDR3, as DNA: TGTGCCAGCAGCTATGGACAGAACTATAACTATGGCTACACCTTC. Its protein product is CASSYGQNYNYGYTF.

The chain couples TRBV2 to TRBJ1-2, with D perhaps TRBD1 (5 bases). CDR3 length: 14 amino acids. Trimming took 4 bases from V and 0 from J, leaving 9 bases between them. Germline values: CDR1 SNHLY, CDR2 FYNNEI. The CDR3 nucleotides are TGTGCCAGCAGTGGGCAGGGTGCTAACTATGGCTACACCTTC. Encoded protein: CASSGQGANYGYTF. The full variable domain, its missing parts supplied by reference TRBV2 and TRBJ1-2, is EPEVTQTPSHQVTQMGQEVILRCVPISNHLYFYWYRQILGQKVEFLVSFYNNEISEKSEIFDDQFSVERPDGSNFTLKIRSTKLEDSAMYFCASSGQGANYGYTFGSGTRLTVV.

The J gene is TRBJ1-4, the V gene TRBV29-1; D is ambiguous. Trimming shortened V by 7 bases and J by 4 bases, and 16 bases separated the two germline ends. Germline CDR1 reads SQVTM; CDR2 reads ANQGSEA. The CDR3 covers 14 residues. DNA of the CDR3: TGCAGCGCTCATGTCAGCGGGAATAATGAAAAACTGTTTTTT. This translates into CSAHVSGNNEKLFF.